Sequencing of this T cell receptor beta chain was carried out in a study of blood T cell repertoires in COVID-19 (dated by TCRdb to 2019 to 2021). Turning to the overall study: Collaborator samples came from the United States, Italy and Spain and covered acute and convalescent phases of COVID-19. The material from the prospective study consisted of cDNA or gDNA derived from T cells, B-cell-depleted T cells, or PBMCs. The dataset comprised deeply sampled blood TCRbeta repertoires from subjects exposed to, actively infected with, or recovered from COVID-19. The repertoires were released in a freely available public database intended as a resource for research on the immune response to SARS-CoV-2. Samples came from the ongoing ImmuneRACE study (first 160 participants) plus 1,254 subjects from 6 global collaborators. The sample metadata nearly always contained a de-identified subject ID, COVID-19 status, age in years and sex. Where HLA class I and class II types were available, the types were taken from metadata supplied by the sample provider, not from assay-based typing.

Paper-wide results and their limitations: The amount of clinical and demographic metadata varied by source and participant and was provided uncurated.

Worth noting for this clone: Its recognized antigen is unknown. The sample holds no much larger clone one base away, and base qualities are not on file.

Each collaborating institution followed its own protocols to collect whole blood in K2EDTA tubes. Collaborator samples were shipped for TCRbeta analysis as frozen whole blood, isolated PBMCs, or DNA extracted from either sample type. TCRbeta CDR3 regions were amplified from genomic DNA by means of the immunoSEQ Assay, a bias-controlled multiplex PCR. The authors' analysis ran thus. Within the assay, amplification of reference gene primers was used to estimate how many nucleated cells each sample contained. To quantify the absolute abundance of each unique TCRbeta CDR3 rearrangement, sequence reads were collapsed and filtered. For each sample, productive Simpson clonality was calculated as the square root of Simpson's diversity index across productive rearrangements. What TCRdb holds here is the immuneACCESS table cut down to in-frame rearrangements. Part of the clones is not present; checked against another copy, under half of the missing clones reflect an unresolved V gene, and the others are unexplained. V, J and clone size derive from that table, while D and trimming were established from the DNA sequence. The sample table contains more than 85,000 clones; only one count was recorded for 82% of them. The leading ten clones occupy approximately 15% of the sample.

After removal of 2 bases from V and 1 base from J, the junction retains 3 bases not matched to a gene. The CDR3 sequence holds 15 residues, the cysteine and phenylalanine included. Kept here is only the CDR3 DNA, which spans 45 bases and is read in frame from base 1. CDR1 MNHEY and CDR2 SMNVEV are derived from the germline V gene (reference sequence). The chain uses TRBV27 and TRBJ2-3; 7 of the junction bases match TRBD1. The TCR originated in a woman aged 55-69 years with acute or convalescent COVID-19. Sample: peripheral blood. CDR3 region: CASSLKGARTDTQYF. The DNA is TGTGCCAGCAGTTTAAAGGGGGCGCGCACAGATACGCAGTATTTT.